Listed here are 5 T cell receptor beta chains from one sample, sequenced in a study of T-cell reconstitution after alpha-beta-depleted transplantation in children. Whole-study results and caveats: The main origin of T-cell counts and diversity one year after transplant was newly produced T cells.

Antigens for these TCRs are unknown. The library targeted TCRbeta and was prepared with unique molecular identifiers. TCRdb re-called the PCR reads through MiXCR, storing one row per CDR3 protein. The data hold 250,000 to 300,000 distinct CDR3 sequences, with roughly 8.2% observed a single time. Source: peripheral blood, taken 360 days after TCRalphabeta/CD19-depleted stem cell transplant. The origin of the receptors is a female patient aged 2-9 years who had a stem cell transplant for Fanconi anemia, so the T cells may come from the graft donor.

The sample holds many counts of this clonotype. The rearrangement uses TRBV6-2 or TRBV6-3 and TRBJ1-1; tentatively, D is TRBD1 (5 bases). This CDR3 comprises 14 residues. Trimming shortened V by 6 bases and J by 1 base, and 12 bases separated the two germline ends. Looked up from germline, CDR1 is MNHEY and CDR2 is SVGEGT. CDR3 region: CASRRGGGNTEAFF. CDR3 bases: TGTGCCAGCAGACGGGGCGGTGGGAACACTGAAGCTTTCTTT.

This clonotype was observed at least ten times. The chain carries TRBV29-1 and TRBJ2-5, with a possible D match to TRBD1 (6 bases). Germline loops: CDR1 SQVTM, CDR2 ANQGSEA. This CDR3 region has 14 residues. V was trimmed by 0 bases and J by 4 bases, leaving 12 bases between them. CDR3 amino acids: CSVEDQGTVETQYF. The DNA of the CDR3 is TGCAGCGTTGAAGACCAGGGGACCGTAGAGACCCAGTACTTC.

The chain carries TRBV28 and TRBJ2-7; possible D gene TRBD1, 5 bases. Between the trimmed V and J ends, which lost 3 bases and 7 bases, there was a span of 16 bases. Looked up from germline, CDR1 is MDHEN and CDR2 is SYDVKM. CDR3 length equals 14 residues. The CDR3 nucleotides read TGTGCCAGCAGTTTGGGGCTGGCGGTGAGAGAGCAGTACTTC. It yields the protein CASSLGLAVREQYF.

V and J are TRBV20-1 and TRBJ2-1; 10 nucleotides line up with TRBD2. Germline V gene data show CDR1 as DFQATT and CDR2 as SNEGSKA (reference sequence). CDR3 length: 13 residues. The V segment lost 6 bases and the J segment 10 bases; nucleotides outside the gene matches: 9. The CDR3 is CSAPQRGGREQFF. CDR3 DNA sequence: TGCAGTGCCCCGCAGCGGGGGGGCCGAGAGCAGTTCTTC.

This clonotype was detected only a few times. The CDR3 region has the DNA TGTGCCAGCAGTTTAGGGGATCCCCCTTACGAGCAGTACTTC. This sequence encodes CASSLGDPPYEQYF. The V call is TRBV27, the J call TRBJ2-7, with D hard to call. The V end lost 2 bases, the J end lost 4 bases, and 12 bases lay between the germline ends. The CDR3 contains 14 residues. Germline CDR1 is MNHEY and CDR2 is SMNVEV (reference sequence).